The 11 T cell receptor beta chains presented below share a single source sample, sequenced in a study of CD8 T cells in Susac syndrome. Random hexamers were used to reverse transcribe roughly 0.5 to 1 ug of RNA. TCRdb passed the immunoSEQ multiplex PCR reads through MiXCR, listing each CDR3 protein once. The table records some 95,000 distinct CDR3 sequences, 85% to 95% of them present only once. The material sequenced was CD8+ T cells from PBMCs. These receptors came from a human donor in good health.

This chain joins TRBV6-5 and TRBJ2-7, with 8 bases that match TRBD2. Per the germline V gene, CDR1 is MNHEY and CDR2 is SVGAGI. V lost 9 bases and J lost 0; bases outside the gene matches: 4. The CDR3 extends over 13 amino acids. The CDR3 spells CASSGMSSYEQYF. The CDR3 DNA is TGTGCCAGTAGCGGGATGAGCTCCTACGAGCAGTACTTC.

The V gene is TRBV14, the J gene TRBJ1-1; no clear D. Germline V CDR1 and CDR2: SGHDN, FVKESK. The CDR3 spans 13 residues. The V end lost 3 bases, the J end lost 2 bases, and 7 bases lay between the germline ends. CDR3 DNA sequence: TGTGCCAGCAGCCAGGGATTTAACACTGAAGCTTTCTTT. Its protein is CASSQGFNTEAFF.

The J gene is TRBJ2-1, the V gene TRBV13; D is possibly TRBD1 or TRBD2 (5 bases each). The length of the CDR3 is 15 residues. Per the germline V gene, CDR1 is PRHDT and CDR2 is FYEKMQ (reference sequence). V was shortened by 4 bases and J by 6 bases, with 16 bases between the two germline ends. In DNA form, the CDR3 reads TGTGCCAGCAGCTCGGGACCGGGAACGTTCAATGAGCAGTTCTTC. This sequence encodes CASSSGPGTFNEQFF.

This clonotype has a handful of counts. The chain joins TRBV7-2 to TRBJ2-7; D possibly corresponds to TRBD1 (6 bases). V lost 5 bases to trimming and J lost 2 bases, with 10 bases between them. CDR1 and CDR2 (germline): SGHTA, FQGNSA. The CDR3 loop spans 13 amino acids. CDR3 sequence: CASSDGTTYEQYF. CDR3 DNA: TGTGCCAGCAGCGACGGGACAACCTACGAGCAGTACTTC.

The chain employs TRBV5-1 and TRBJ1-2; D uncertain. V shed 0 bases and J shed 8 bases, with 8 bases lying between them. This CDR3 has 12 amino acids. CDR1 is SGHRS and CDR2 is YFSETQ in the germline V gene. As DNA, the CDR3 is TGCGCCAGCAGCTTGGGCTTGGGGGGCTACACCTTC. Its protein is CASSLGLGGYTF. Variable domain in full (rest from reference TRBV5-1 and TRBJ1-2): KAGVTQTPRYLIKTRGQQVTLSCSPISGHRSVSWYQQTPGQGLQFLFEYFSETQRNKGNFPGRFSGRQFSNSRSEMNVSTLELGDSALYLCASSLGLGGYTFGSGTRLTVV.

This clonotype was counted once. This chain links TRBV4-1 with TRBJ2-7; tentative D call: TRBD1 (6 bases). V was shortened by 4 bases and J by 5 bases, with 15 bases between the two germline ends. The CDR3 is 14 amino acids. Germline CDR1 MGHRA, CDR2 YSYEKL. CDR3 amino acids: CASSPFTGIDEQYF. The CDR3 region has the DNA TGCGCCAGCAGCCCCTTCACAGGGATCGACGAGCAGTACTTC.

This clonotype appeared a single time. In DNA, the CDR3 is TGTGCCAGCAGCTTAGGCGGGGGTGGCGACGAGCAGTACTTC. Translated: CASSLGGGGDEQYF. The V gene is TRBV13, the J gene TRBJ2-7; TRBD2 is a possible D gene (6 bases). CDR1 and CDR2 (germline): PRHDT, FYEKMQ (reference sequence). The V end lost 0 bases, the J end lost 5 bases, and 11 bases lay between the germline ends. There are 14 residues in the CDR3.

CDR3 bases: TGTGCCAGCAGCCAAGAGAGACAGAGTTTAGAGGCTTTCTTT. This gives the protein CASSQERQSLEAFF. The chain is built from TRBV3-1 and TRBJ1-1; D may be TRBD1 (5 bases). In germline, CDR1 is LGHDT, CDR2 YNNKEL (reference sequence). Trimming removed 0 bases from V and 11 bases from J, with 16 bases in between. The CDR3 covers 14 residues.

With respect to this clonotype: A junction end diverges from the germline sequence, so it may reflect a read error. This chain uses TRBV3-1 with TRBJ2-2; D gene unclear. The CDR3 runs to 14 residues. Germline V CDR1 and CDR2: LGHDT, YNNKEL (reference sequence). CDR3 nucleotides: TGTGCCAGCAACCAAGGACGCGGCTACGGGGAGCTGTTTTTT. Translated, it gives CASNQGRGYGELFF.

This clonotype turned up a few times. The genes are TRBV2 and TRBJ2-7; 7 bases line up with TRBD1. Losses at the gene ends were 6 bases for V and 3 bases for J; bases not matched to a gene: 8. CDR3 size: 14 residues. Germline assignment: CDR1 SNHLY and CDR2 FYNNEI. CDR3 sequence reads: CASSDDRALYEQYF. CDR3 coding DNA: TGTGCCAGCAGCGACGACAGGGCCCTCTACGAGCAGTACTTC.

The chain links TRBV20-1 to TRBJ1-2, with D unclear. Germline V gene sequence: CDR1 DFQATT, CDR2 SNEGSKA (reference sequence). Trimming cost V 0 bases and J 2 bases, with 13 bases left between them. The CDR3 covers 15 residues. The CDR3 sequence is CSARDHQAPNYGYTF. The CDR3 DNA sequence: TGCAGTGCTAGAGATCACCAGGCCCCGAACTATGGCTACACCTTC.